This entry features one T cell receptor (beta chain) sequence. Trimming shortened V by 2 bases and J by 5 bases, and 8 bases separated the two germline ends. The CDR3 loop spans 12 amino acids. Germline V lookup: CDR1 SGDLS, CDR2 YYNGEE. This entry belongs to a study of cytomegalovirus exposure and HLA in healthy donors. While the first cohort had around 700 subjects, the donors belonged to the separate validation cohort of about 120 subjects. Here immunoSEQ multiplex PCR was the method, and the copy in TCRdb shows in-frame clones only, minus some. The sample lists 100,000 to 120,000 clones, around 90% seen once, with 1.5% to 2% in the top ten.

The chain uses TRBV9 and TRBJ2-7, with unresolved D. The source material was PBMCs. The sequence came from a woman younger than 35 in good health and CMV-seronegative. CDR3 nucleotide sequence: TGTGCCAGCAGCGTTCTCCCCGACGAGCAGTACTTC. Amino acids: CASSVLPDEQYF.